This T cell receptor (beta chain) was identified in a study of blood T cell repertoires in COVID-19. About the research overall: The United States, Italy and Spain provided the acute and convalescent COVID-19 samples.

This table comes from immunoSEQ multiplex PCR, and its TCRdb copy is limited to in-frame clones, with some not included. The sample carries fewer than 450,000 clones, around 86% recorded once. V lost 1 base and J 8 bases, leaving 17 bases between the germline ends. This CDR3 has 16 amino acids. Germline values: CDR1 LGHDT, CDR2 YNNKEL (reference sequence). This sequence originates from a woman between 45 and 60 years old with COVID-19, enrolled during active disease. V gene TRBV3-1 (or the pseudogene TRBV3-2) combines with J gene TRBJ1-4, with D tentatively TRBD1 (6 bases). Sequencing was done on a sample of peripheral blood. The DNA of the CDR3 is TGTGCCAGCAGCCAAGGAGGGGGGGGCGGAGGCGAAAAACTGTTTTTT. As protein: CASSQGGGGGGEKLFF.